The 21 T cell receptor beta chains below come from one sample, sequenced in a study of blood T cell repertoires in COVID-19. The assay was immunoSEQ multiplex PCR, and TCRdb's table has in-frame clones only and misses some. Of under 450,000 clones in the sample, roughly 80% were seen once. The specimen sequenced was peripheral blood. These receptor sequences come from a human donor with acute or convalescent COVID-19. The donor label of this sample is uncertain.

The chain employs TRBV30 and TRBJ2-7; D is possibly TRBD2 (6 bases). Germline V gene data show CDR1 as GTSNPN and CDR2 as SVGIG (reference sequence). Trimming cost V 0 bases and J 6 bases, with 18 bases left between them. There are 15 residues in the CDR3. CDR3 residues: CAWSVPTPRRGEQYF. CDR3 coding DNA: TGTGCCTGGAGTGTACCAACACCCCGGAGGGGCGAGCAGTACTTC.

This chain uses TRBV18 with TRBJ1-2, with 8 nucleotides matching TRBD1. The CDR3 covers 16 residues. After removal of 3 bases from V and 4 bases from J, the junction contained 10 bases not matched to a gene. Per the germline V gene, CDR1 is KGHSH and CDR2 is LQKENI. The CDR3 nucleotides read TGTGCCAGCTCACCCTATGGCAGGGGGCCTACCTATGGCTACACCTTC. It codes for CASSPYGRGPTYGYTF.

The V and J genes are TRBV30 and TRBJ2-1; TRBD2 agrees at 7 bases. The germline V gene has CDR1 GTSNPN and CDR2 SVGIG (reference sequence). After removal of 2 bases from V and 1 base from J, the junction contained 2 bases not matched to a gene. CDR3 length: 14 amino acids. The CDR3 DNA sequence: TGTGCCTGGAGTCCTAGCGGATCCTACAATGAGCAGTTCTTC. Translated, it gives CAWSPSGSYNEQFF.

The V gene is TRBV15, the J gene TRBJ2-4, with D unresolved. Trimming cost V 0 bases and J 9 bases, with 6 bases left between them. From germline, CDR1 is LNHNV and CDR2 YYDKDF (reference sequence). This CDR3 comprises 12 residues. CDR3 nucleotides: TGTGCCACCAGCAGAGATCAGCGCATTCAGTACTTC. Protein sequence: CATSRDQRIQYF.

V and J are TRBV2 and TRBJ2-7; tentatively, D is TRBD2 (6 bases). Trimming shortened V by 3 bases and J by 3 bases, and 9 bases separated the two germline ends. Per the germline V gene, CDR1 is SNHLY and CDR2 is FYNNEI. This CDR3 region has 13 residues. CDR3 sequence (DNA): TGTGCCAGCAGTGACTGGAGGGGCTACGAGCAGTACTTC. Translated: CASSDWRGYEQYF. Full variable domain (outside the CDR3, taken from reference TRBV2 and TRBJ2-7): EPEVTQTPSHQVTQMGQEVILRCVPISNHLYFYWYRQILGQKVEFLVSFYNNEISEKSEIFDDQFSVERPDGSNFTLKIRSTKLEDSAMYFCASSDWRGYEQYFGPGTRLTVT.

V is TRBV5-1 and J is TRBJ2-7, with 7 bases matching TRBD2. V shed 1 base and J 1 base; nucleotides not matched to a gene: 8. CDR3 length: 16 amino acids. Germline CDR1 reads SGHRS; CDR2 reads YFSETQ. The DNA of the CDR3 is TGCGCCAGCAGCTTGAACTTAGCGGGTTGGTCCTACGAGCAGTACTTC. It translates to CASSLNLAGWSYEQYF.

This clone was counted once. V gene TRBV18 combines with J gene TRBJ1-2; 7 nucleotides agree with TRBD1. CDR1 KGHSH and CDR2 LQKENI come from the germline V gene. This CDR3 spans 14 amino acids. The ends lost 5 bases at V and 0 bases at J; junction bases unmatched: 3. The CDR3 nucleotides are TGTGCCAGCTCATCAGGGACAGCTAACTATGGCTACACCTTC. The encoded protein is CASSSGTANYGYTF.

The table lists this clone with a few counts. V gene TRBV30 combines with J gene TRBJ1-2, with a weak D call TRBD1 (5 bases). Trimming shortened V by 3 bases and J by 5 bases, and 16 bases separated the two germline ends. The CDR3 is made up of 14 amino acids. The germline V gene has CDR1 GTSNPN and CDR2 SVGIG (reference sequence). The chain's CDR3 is CAWRLMAGPYGYTF. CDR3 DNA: TGTGCCTGGAGGCTGATGGCAGGGCCTTATGGCTACACCTTC. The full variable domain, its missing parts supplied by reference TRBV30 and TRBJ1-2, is SQTIHQWPATLVQPVGSPLSLECTVEGTSNPNLYWYRQAAGRGLQLLFYSVGIGQISSEVPQNLSASRPQDRQFILSSKKLLLSDSGFYLCAWRLMAGPYGYTFGSGTRLTVV.

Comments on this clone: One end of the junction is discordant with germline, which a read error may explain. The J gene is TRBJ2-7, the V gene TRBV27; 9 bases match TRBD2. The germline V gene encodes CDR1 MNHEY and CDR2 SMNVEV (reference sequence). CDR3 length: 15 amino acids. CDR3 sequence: CASRRTGTSSHEQYF. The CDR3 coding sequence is TGTGCCAGCAGACGAACCGGGACTAGCTCCCACGAGCAGTACTTC.

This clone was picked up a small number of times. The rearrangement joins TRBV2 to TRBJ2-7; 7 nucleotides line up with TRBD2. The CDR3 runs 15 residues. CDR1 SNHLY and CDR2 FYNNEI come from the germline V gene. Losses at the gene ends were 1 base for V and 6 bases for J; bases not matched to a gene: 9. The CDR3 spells CASSEGTRTTSEQYF. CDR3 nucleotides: TGTGCCAGCAGTGAAGGGACTAGAACGACGAGCGAGCAGTACTTC.

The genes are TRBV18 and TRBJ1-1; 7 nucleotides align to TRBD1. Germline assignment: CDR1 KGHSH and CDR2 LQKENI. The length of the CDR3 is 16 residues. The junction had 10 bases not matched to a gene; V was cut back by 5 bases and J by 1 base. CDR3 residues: CASSSRQGWTNTEAFF. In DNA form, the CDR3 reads TGTGCCAGCTCATCCCGACAGGGATGGACGAACACTGAAGCTTTCTTT.

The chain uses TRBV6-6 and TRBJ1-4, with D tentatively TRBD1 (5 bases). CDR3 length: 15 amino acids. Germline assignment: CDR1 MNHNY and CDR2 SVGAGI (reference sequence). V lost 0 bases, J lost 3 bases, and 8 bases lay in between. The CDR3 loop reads CASSYSGGANEKLFF. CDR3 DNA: TGTGCCAGCAGTTACTCGGGAGGGGCTAATGAAAAACTGTTTTTT.

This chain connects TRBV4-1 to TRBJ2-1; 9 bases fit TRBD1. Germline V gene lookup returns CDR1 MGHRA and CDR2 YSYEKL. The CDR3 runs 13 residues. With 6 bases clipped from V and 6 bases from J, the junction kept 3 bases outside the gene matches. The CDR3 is CASRQTGGNEQFF. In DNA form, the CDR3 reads TGCGCCAGCAGACAGACAGGGGGCAATGAGCAGTTCTTC.

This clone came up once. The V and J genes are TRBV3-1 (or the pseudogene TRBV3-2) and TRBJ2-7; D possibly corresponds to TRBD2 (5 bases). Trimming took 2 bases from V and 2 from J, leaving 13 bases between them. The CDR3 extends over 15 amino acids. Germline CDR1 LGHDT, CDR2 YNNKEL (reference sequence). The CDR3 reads CASSQHGEIPYEQYF. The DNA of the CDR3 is TGTGCCAGCAGCCAACATGGGGAGATCCCCTACGAGCAGTACTTC.

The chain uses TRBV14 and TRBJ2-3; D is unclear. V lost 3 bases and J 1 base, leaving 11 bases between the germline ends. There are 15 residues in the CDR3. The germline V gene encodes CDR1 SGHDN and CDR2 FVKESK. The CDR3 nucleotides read TGTGCCAGCAGCCAGCCAGGAAAAGGCACAGATACGCAGTATTTT. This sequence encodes CASSQPGKGTDTQYF.

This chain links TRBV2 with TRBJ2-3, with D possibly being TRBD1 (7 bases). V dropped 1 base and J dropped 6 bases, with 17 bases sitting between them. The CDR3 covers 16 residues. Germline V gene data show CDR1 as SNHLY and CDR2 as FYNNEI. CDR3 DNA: TGTGCCAGCAGTGAAGGGGCAGGGGGAGGTGAGGATACGCAGTATTTT. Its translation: CASSEGAGGGEDTQYF. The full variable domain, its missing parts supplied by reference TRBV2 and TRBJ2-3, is EPEVTQTPSHQVTQMGQEVILRCVPISNHLYFYWYRQILGQKVEFLVSFYNNEISEKSEIFDDQFSVERPDGSNFTLKIRSTKLEDSAMYFCASSEGAGGGEDTQYFGPGTRLTVL.

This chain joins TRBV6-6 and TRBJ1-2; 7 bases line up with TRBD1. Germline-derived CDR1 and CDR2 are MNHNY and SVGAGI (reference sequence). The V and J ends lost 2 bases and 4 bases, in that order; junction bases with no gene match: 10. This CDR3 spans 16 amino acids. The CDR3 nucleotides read TGTGCCAGCAGTTACGGGACAGTAAGGCGGACCTATGGCTACACCTTC. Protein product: CASSYGTVRRTYGYTF.

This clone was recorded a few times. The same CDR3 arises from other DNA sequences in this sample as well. CDR3: CSARRNTEAFF. The CDR3 region has the DNA TGCAGTGCTAGGAGGAACACTGAAGCTTTCTTT. This rearrangement joins TRBV20-1 to TRBJ1-1; D not resolved. V was pared by 3 bases and J by 1 base, with 3 bases between. CDR3 size: 11 residues. The germline V gene encodes CDR1 DFQATT and CDR2 SNEGSKA (reference sequence).

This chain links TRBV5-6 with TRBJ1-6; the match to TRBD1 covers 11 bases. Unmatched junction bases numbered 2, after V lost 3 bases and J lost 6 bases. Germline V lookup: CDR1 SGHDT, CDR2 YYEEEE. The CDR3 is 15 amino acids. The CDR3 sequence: CASSWTGGVNSPLHF. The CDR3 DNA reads TGTGCCAGCAGCTGGACAGGGGGCGTTAATTCACCCCTCCACTTT.

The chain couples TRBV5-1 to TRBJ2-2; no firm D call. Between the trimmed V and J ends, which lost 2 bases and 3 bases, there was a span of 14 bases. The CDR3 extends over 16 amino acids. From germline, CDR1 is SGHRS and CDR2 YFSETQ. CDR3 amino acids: CASSLSPLGDTGELFF. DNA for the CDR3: TGCGCCAGCAGCTTATCACCCCTAGGAGACACCGGGGAGCTGTTTTTT. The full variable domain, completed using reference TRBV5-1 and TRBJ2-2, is KAGVTQTPRYLIKTRGQQVTLSCSPISGHRSVSWYQQTPGQGLQFLFEYFSETQRNKGNFPGRFSGRQFSNSRSEMNVSTLELGDSALYLCASSLSPLGDTGELFFGEGSRLTVL.

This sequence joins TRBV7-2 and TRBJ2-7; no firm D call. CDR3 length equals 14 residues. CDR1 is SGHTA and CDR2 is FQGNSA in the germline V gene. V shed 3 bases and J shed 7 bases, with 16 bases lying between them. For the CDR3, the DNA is TGTGCCAGCAGCTTCTTTCGTAGTCCGAGGGAGCAGTACTTC. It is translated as CASSFFRSPREQYF.